Shown below are 27 T cell receptor beta chains from a single sample sequenced in a study of cytomegalovirus exposure and HLA in healthy donors. PCR employed 60 Vbeta and 13 Jbeta primers. Assay: immunoSEQ multiplex PCR; the TCRdb copy retains only in-frame clones and omits some. This table holds some 140,000 clones, over 60% found once. The sample consisted of PBMCs. These receptors were obtained from a middle-aged woman in good health and CMV-seronegative.

This chain connects TRBV6-6 to TRBJ1-2; tentative D call: TRBD1 (6 bases). The CDR3 contains 13 residues. The germline CDR1 and CDR2 sequences are MNHNY and SVGAGI (reference sequence). V was pared by 6 bases and J by 2 bases, with 10 bases between. This CDR3 reads CASSPTGNYGYTF. The CDR3 bases are TGTGCCAGCAGCCCAACAGGGAACTATGGCTACACCTTC.

The rearrangement uses TRBV2 and TRBJ1-4; D call uncertain. V dropped 2 bases and J dropped 0 bases, with 10 bases sitting between them. The CDR3 extends over 16 amino acids. Germline assignment: CDR1 SNHLY and CDR2 FYNNEI. CDR3 DNA: TGTGCCAGCAGTGAAAGGCGAGGAACAACTAATGAAAAACTGTTTTTT. Encoded protein: CASSERRGTTNEKLFF. Combining the CDR3 with reference TRBV2 and TRBJ1-4 gives the whole variable domain EPEVTQTPSHQVTQMGQEVILRCVPISNHLYFYWYRQILGQKVEFLVSFYNNEISEKSEIFDDQFSVERPDGSNFTLKIRSTKLEDSAMYFCASSERRGTTNEKLFFGSGTQLSVL.

V is TRBV5-1 and J is TRBJ1-3; D is perhaps TRBD1 (5 bases). Germline V gene data show CDR1 as SGHRS and CDR2 as YFSETQ. The V end was cut by 3 bases, the J end by 0 bases, with 19 bases between. This CDR3 contains 18 residues. DNA for the CDR3: TGCGCCAGCAGCTCCCTAAGTCAGGGTATGAGCTCTGGAAACACCATATATTTT. Translated, it gives CASSSLSQGMSSGNTIYF.

The J gene is TRBJ2-3, the V gene TRBV11-2; D call uncertain. CDR1 is SGHAT, CDR2 FQNNGV, per germline. This CDR3 spans 13 amino acids. Trimming took off 1 base at V and 7 bases at J, with 9 bases between the two ends. The CDR3: CASSLVLSNTQYF. The DNA for the CDR3 is TGTGCCAGCAGCTTAGTCCTAAGCAATACGCAGTATTTT.

This sequence joins TRBV4-1 and TRBJ1-2; D may be TRBD1 (5 bases). CDR1 is MGHRA, CDR2 YSYEKL, per germline. V shed 3 bases and J shed 2 bases, with 13 bases lying between them. This CDR3 comprises 15 residues. In nucleotides, the CDR3 is TGCGCCAGCAGCCAGACCGAGACAGTGAACTATGGCTACACCTTC. It is translated as CASSQTETVNYGYTF.

Here the CDR3 DNA reads TGTGCCAGCAGCTTCAGGAACAATCAGCCCCAGCATTTT. Amino acid sequence: CASSFRNNQPQHF. The V call is TRBV7-2, the J call TRBJ1-5; D is unresolved. The CDR3 contains 13 residues. Trimming took 3 bases from V and 3 from J, leaving 6 bases between them. Germline CDR1 reads SGHTA; CDR2 reads FQGNSA.

The V call is TRBV25-1, the J call TRBJ2-1, with 8 bases lining up with TRBD1. Germline V gene data show CDR1 as MGHDK and CDR2 as SYGVNS. The CDR3 covers 16 residues. The V and J ends lost 3 bases and 7 bases, in that order; junction bases with no gene match: 11. CDR3 sequence (DNA): TGTGCCAGCAGTGAGGCCCCAGGGGGCTCCCTAAATGAGCAGTTCTTC. Translation gives CASSEAPGGSLNEQFF.

This clone was observed a handful of times. The chain is built from TRBV6-1 and TRBJ2-1, with 9 nucleotides matching TRBD1. With V trimmed by 10 bases and J by 4 bases, 8 bases remained unmatched. The CDR3 contains 14 residues. Per the germline V gene, CDR1 is MNHNS and CDR2 is SASEGT. This CDR3 is CATVPGTGYNEQFF. The CDR3 nucleotides are TGTGCCACAGTCCCCGGGACAGGGTACAATGAGCAGTTCTTC.

This clone was counted once. The chain recombines TRBV19 with TRBJ1-2; TRBD1 might be the D (5 bases). Per the germline V gene, CDR1 is LNHDA and CDR2 is SQIVND (reference sequence). V lost 6 bases and J 4 bases, leaving 15 bases between the germline ends. The CDR3 consists of 14 residues. The DNA of the CDR3 is TGTGCCAGTAGCCTCGACGAGGGACTCTATGGCTACACCTTC. This sequence encodes CASSLDEGLYGYTF.

The chain recombines TRBV29-1 with TRBJ2-7, with D perhaps matching TRBD2 (6 bases). CDR1 and CDR2 (germline): SQVTM, ANQGSEA. The CDR3 consists of 17 residues. The V end lost 4 bases, the J end lost 0 bases, and 22 bases lay between the germline ends. The CDR3 region is CSVGQTRGRGLSYEQYF. The CDR3 region has the DNA TGCAGCGTTGGCCAGACTAGGGGAAGGGGCCTCTCCTACGAGCAGTACTTC.

This clone was detected a few times. The chain employs TRBV27 and TRBJ1-2, with D possibly matching TRBD1 (5 bases). The germline gives CDR1 MNHEY, CDR2 SMNVEV (reference sequence). CDR3 length: 15 residues. Trimming cost V 2 bases and J 4 bases, with 14 bases left between them. The CDR3 sequence is CASSLTSDKVYGYTF. The DNA of the CDR3 is TGTGCCAGCAGTTTAACCTCGGACAAGGTCTATGGCTACACCTTC.

The V call is TRBV5-5, the J call TRBJ1-2, with TRBD1 identical over 7 bases. V trimming: 3 bases; J trimming: 7 bases; junction bases outside the gene matches: 3. The CDR3 loop spans 12 amino acids. The germline V gene has CDR1 SGHKS and CDR2 YYEKEE (reference sequence). CDR3 in DNA: TGTGCCAGCAGCTCCTACAGGGGTGGCTACACCTTC. This sequence encodes CASSSYRGGYTF.

The chain carries TRBV11-3 and TRBJ1-1, with 9 bases that match TRBD1. From germline, CDR1 is SGHNT and CDR2 YENEEA. With 6 bases clipped from V and 1 base from J, the junction kept 3 bases outside the gene matches. The CDR3 covers 14 residues. CDR3 in amino acids: CASRWTGANTEAFF. In nucleotides, the CDR3 is TGTGCCAGCAGATGGACAGGGGCGAACACTGAAGCTTTCTTT.

The chain is built from TRBV30 and TRBJ2-2, with TRBD2 matching 8 bases. The germline gives CDR1 GTSNPN, CDR2 SVGIG (reference sequence). V was clipped by 4 bases and J by 3 bases; unmatched bases: 7. The CDR3 is 15 amino acids. CDR3 coding DNA: TGTGCCTGGACCCCCCGGGGGGGGGACACCGGGGAGCTGTTTTTT. Its translation: CAWTPRGGDTGELFF.

CDR3 protein: CASSQPTAKETQYF. The DNA of the CDR3 is TGTGCCAGCAGCCAACCGACTGCAAAAGAGACCCAGTACTTC. The V call is TRBV13, the J call TRBJ2-5, with no clear D. CDR1 is PRHDT, CDR2 FYEKMQ, per germline (reference sequence). V was shortened by 5 bases and J by 3 bases, with 13 bases between the two germline ends. This CDR3 spans 14 amino acids.

The chain couples TRBV6-6 to TRBJ1-2; a weak D match, TRBD1 (5 bases). The V gene's germline CDR1 is MNHNY and CDR2 SVGAGI (reference sequence). The CDR3 totals 14 residues. Trimming cost V 4 bases and J 0 bases, with 9 bases left between them. CDR3 in DNA: TGTGCCAGCAGTTTACAGGATGCTAACTATGGCTACACCTTC. Translating gives CASSLQDANYGYTF.

This clone was detected a few times. V and J are TRBV30 and TRBJ2-3; TRBD2 matches at 10 bases. Germline V gene sequence: CDR1 GTSNPN, CDR2 SVGIG (reference sequence). With 0 bases clipped from V and 5 bases from J, the junction kept 5 bases outside the gene matches. The CDR3 extends over 15 amino acids. Here the CDR3 DNA reads TGTGCCTGGAGTGTAGGGACTAGCGCCATAGATACGCAGTATTTT. Protein product: CAWSVGTSAIDTQYF.

The chain joins TRBV5-1 to TRBJ1-2; D unresolved. This CDR3 has 14 residues. Trimming left V 4 bases short and J 3 bases short, with 13 bases between. Germline assignment: CDR1 SGHRS and CDR2 YFSETQ. The CDR3 loop reads CASSPEGRDYGYTF. CDR3 nucleotide sequence: TGCGCCAGCAGCCCCGAAGGGAGGGACTATGGCTACACCTTC.

V and J are TRBV10-3 and TRBJ2-6; D is perhaps TRBD1 (6 bases). CDR1 ENHRY and CDR2 SYGVKD come from the germline V gene. The CDR3 length is 15 residues. Trimming pared 5 bases from V and 1 base from J, leaving 9 bases between. The CDR3 sequence is CAISRDMSGANVLTF. CDR3 DNA sequence: TGTGCCATCAGTCGGGACATGTCTGGGGCCAACGTCCTGACTTTC.

This clone is a singleton in its sample. The V and J genes are TRBV6-5 and TRBJ1-3; D not resolved. The CDR3 is made up of 14 amino acids. V was cut by 3 bases and J by 2 bases, with 8 bases left in between. Germline lookup yields CDR1 MNHEY and CDR2 SVGAGI. The CDR3 here is CASSYSGTGNTIYF. DNA of the CDR3: TGTGCCAGCAGTTATTCGGGGACTGGAAACACCATATATTTT.

V usage is TRBV28 and J usage is TRBJ2-1; D uncertain. The germline CDR1 and CDR2 sequences are MDHEN and SYDVKM. Deletions cut 2 bases from V and 9 bases from J, with 8 bases between. CDR3 length: 12 residues. CDR3 nucleotides: TGTGCCAGCAGTTTAAGTAGAGGTGAGCAGTTCTTC. Protein product: CASSLSRGEQFF.

This clone was counted a few times. The chain joins TRBV30 to TRBJ2-1, with 8 bases identical to TRBD1. Germline V gene data show CDR1 as GTSNPN and CDR2 as SVGIG (reference sequence). V lost 5 bases, J lost 8 bases, and 5 bases stayed unmatched. CDR3 length: 12 residues. The CDR3, as DNA: TGTGCCTGGGACAGGGGTTACGATGAGCAGTTCTTC. Translation gives CAWDRGYDEQFF.

In its sample, this clone was seen a few times. V is TRBV12-5 and J is TRBJ1-6; possibly TRBD1 for D (5 bases). The CDR3 contains 13 residues. Trimming took off 5 bases at V and 7 bases at J, with 9 bases between the two ends. Germline V gene data show CDR1 as LGHNT and CDR2 as FRNRAP. CDR3 residues: CASGPRQNSPLHF. DNA of the CDR3: TGTGCTAGTGGTCCCAGACAGAATTCACCCCTCCACTTT.

The rearrangement joins TRBV6-4 to TRBJ2-5; tentatively, D is TRBD1 (5 bases). Trimming cost V 4 bases and J 3 bases, with 9 bases left between them. This CDR3 is 13 amino acids long. Per germline, CDR1 MRHNA and CDR2 SNTAGT. This CDR3 is CASSGGPEETQYF. The CDR3 region has the DNA TGTGCCAGCAGTGGGGGCCCGGAAGAGACCCAGTACTTC.

The gene calls are TRBV13 and TRBJ2-7, with 9 bases aligning to TRBD1. The CDR3 sequence is 14 residues long. V lost 4 bases to trimming and J lost 7 bases; unmatched junction nucleotides: 8. Looked up from germline, CDR1 is PRHDT and CDR2 is FYEKMQ (reference sequence). This CDR3 reads CASSYGGQGLEQYF. In DNA form, the CDR3 reads TGTGCCAGCAGCTATGGGGGACAGGGTTTGGAGCAGTACTTC. The entire variable domain, with the rest obtained from reference TRBV13 and TRBJ2-7, is as follows: AAGVIQSPRHLIKEKRETATLKCYPIPRHDTVYWYQQGPGQDPQFLISFYEKMQSDKGSIPDRFSAQQFSDYHSELNMSSLELGDSALYFCASSYGGQGLEQYFGPGTRLTVT.

The chain combines TRBV7-9 with TRBJ1-6, with TRBD1 matching 7 bases. This CDR3 contains 14 residues. Germline V gene sequence: CDR1 SEHNR, CDR2 FQNEAQ (reference sequence). V lost 1 base, J lost 6 bases, and 0 bases stayed unmatched. The CDR3 DNA reads TGTGCCAGCAGCTTAGACAGGGGTAATTCACCCCTCCACTTT. Translating gives CASSLDRGNSPLHF.

This clone was observed a single time. The chain links TRBV13 to TRBJ2-1; TRBD2 matches 10 bases. The CDR3 loop spans 15 amino acids. Per germline, CDR1 PRHDT and CDR2 FYEKMQ (reference sequence). With 3 bases clipped from V and 1 base from J, the junction kept 0 bases outside the gene matches. CDR3: CASSFSGGSYNEQFF. CDR3 bases: TGTGCCAGCAGCTTTAGCGGGGGGTCCTACAATGAGCAGTTCTTC. The full variable domain, rest sourced from reference TRBV13 and TRBJ2-1, is AAGVIQSPRHLIKEKRETATLKCYPIPRHDTVYWYQQGPGQDPQFLISFYEKMQSDKGSIPDRFSAQQFSDYHSELNMSSLELGDSALYFCASSFSGGSYNEQFFGPGTRLTVL.